This T cell receptor beta chain emerged from a study of T-cell memory formation after mild COVID-19. Study-level points and caveats: Researchers report contracting CD4+ clones mostly in CM and EM, with CD8+ clones in EMRA.

With regard to this clonotype: What it binds is unknown.

TCRdb reprocessed the 5' RACE reads via MiXCR and lists one record per CDR3 protein. The sample lists 250,000 to 300,000 distinct CDR3 sequences; about 16% were seen once. The sample comprised PBMCs or a T cell subset sorted from them (not recorded which). The sequence derives from a man aged 18 to 35 who had mild COVID-19 (a few samples of this study predate the infection). Cell type and time point are not known.

CDR3: CSVGEDYTAGELFF. The CDR3 DNA follows: TGCAGCGTCGGAGAGGACTACACCGCCGGGGAGCTGTTTTTT. V usage is TRBV29-1 and J usage is TRBJ2-2; perhaps TRBD2 as D (6 bases). The V and J ends lost 6 bases and 6 bases respectively, with 17 bases between them. CDR1 and CDR2 from the germline V gene are SQVTM and ANQGSEA. This CDR3 contains 14 residues.